One T cell receptor (beta chain) is described in this entry. Its specificity is unknown. This sample is drawn from a study of T cells in Graves' hyperthyroidism and ophthalmopathy. Points from the study as a whole: The blood repertoire included most of the expanded thyroid clonotypes above 0.001. Prediction of ophthalmopathy progression came a median around 6 months pre-onset. Ophthalmopathy cases were set apart from stable hyperthyroidism by a 13 V-J model.

TCR beta CDR3 sequences were amplified from RNA transcripts. Using the HTBI primer set, a first-round RT-PCR was run on the TCR CDR3. A single record per CDR3 protein comes from TCRdb applying MiXCR to the multiplex PCR reads. There are roughly 510,000 distinct CDR3 sequences in the sample; around 50% occur only once, and 44% lies in the top ten. Diagnoses rested on clinical symptoms, serum thyroxine and TRAb, thyroid ultrasound and orbital computed tomography. This receptor was taken from an adult woman with Graves' disease, either hyperthyroidism or ophthalmopathy (not recorded which). Specimen: peripheral blood or thyroid tissue (not recorded which).

In DNA, the CDR3 is TGTGCCAGCAGCGGGGTTGAGGAAAAACTGTTTTTT. Protein sequence: CASSGVEEKLFF. This rearrangement joins TRBV9 to TRBJ1-4, with D uncertain. This CDR3 spans 12 amino acids. Germline-derived CDR1 and CDR2 are SGDLS and YYNGEE. V lost 3 bases and J lost 8, with 8 bases in between. Variable domain in full (rest from reference TRBV9 and TRBJ1-4): DSGVTQTPKHLITATGQRVTLRCSPRSGDLSVYWYQQSLDQGLQFLIQYYNGEERAKGNILERFSAQQFPDLHSELNLSSLELGDSALYFCASSGVEEKLFFGSGTQLSVL.